The sequence of this T cell receptor beta chain was determined in a study of control samples from healthy donors and cancer patients. Assay used: immunoSEQ multiplex PCR; TCRdb lists only in-frame clones, some missing. The sample yields about 120,000 clones, roughly 90% seen once. The V end lost 4 bases, the J end lost 1 base, and 22 bases lay between the germline ends. The V gene's germline CDR1 is MGHRA and CDR2 YSYEKL. The CDR3 has 18 residues. Sequencing input: PBMCs. The source of this sequence is a woman between 55 and 75 years old with lung cancer. This rearrangement joins TRBV4-1 to TRBJ1-1; tentatively, D is TRBD1 (5 bases). CDR3 in DNA: TGCGCCAGCAGCCCCAACCCGATCTCAGGGCTAACGAACACTGAAGCTTTCTTT. Its translation is CASSPNPISGLTNTEAFF.